The 21 T cell receptor beta chains below all came from one sample that was sequenced in a study of CD8+CD57+ T cells in acquired aplastic anemia. Genomic DNA acted as the template from which TCR beta VDJ combination and CDR3 sequence profiling were carried out. TCRdb ran MiXCR on the reads and lists one entry per CDR3 protein. The repertoire holds 100,000 to 150,000 distinct CDR3 sequences, about 40% seen once, with under 3% in the top ten. CD8+CD57+ cell expansion had been shown by flow cytometry in patients chosen for sequencing. The sample was sorted CD4+, CD8+, or CD8+CD57+ T cells (not recorded which) from PBMCs. These receptors were collected from a human donor with aplastic anemia.

J is TRBJ1-5 and V is TRBV2; 10 bases map to TRBD1. Unmatched junction bases numbered 13, after V lost 8 bases and J lost 3 bases. The CDR3 is made up of 17 amino acids. Germline V gives CDR1 SNHLY, CDR2 FYNNEI. In nucleotides, the CDR3 is TGTGCCAGCTCACCAGAGACAGGGGGCGTCCCCAATCAGCCCCAGCATTTT. Protein product: CASSPETGGVPNQPQHF.

The chain is built from TRBV11-3 and TRBJ2-5; 10 bases align to TRBD2. V lost 6 bases to trimming and J lost 5 bases; unmatched junction nucleotides: 3. The germline V gene encodes CDR1 SGHNT and CDR2 YENEEA. The CDR3 spans 13 residues. CDR3 bases: TGTGCCAGCAGTAGAGCGGGGGGGGAGACCCAGTACTTC. Encoded protein: CASSRAGGETQYF.

The rearrangement links TRBV28 to TRBJ1-4, with D possibly being TRBD1 (5 bases). This CDR3 is 12 amino acids long. V dropped 4 bases and J dropped 10 bases, with 10 bases sitting between them. CDR1 is MDHEN and CDR2 is SYDVKM in the germline V gene. CDR3 coding DNA: TGTGCCAGCAGTTGGGGGTTGGGAAAACTGTTTTTT. This codes for CASSWGLGKLFF.

The rearrangement joins TRBV7-8 to TRBJ2-3; possibly TRBD1 for D (5 bases). Trimming removed 1 base at V and 3 bases at J, with 8 bases between. CDR3 length equals 14 residues. Germline V gives CDR1 SGHVS, CDR2 FQNEAQ. The CDR3 DNA follows: TGTGCCAGCAGCTTAGGGACACGTACAGATACGCAGTATTTT. It encodes CASSLGTRTDTQYF.

Worth noting for this clonotype: The junction differs from germline at one of its ends, possibly a read error. The chain employs TRBV19 and TRBJ2-7; 9 nucleotides align to TRBD1. In germline, CDR1 is LNHDA, CDR2 SQIVND (reference sequence). This CDR3 has 14 residues. This chain's CDR3 is CASSLETGGYEQYF. In DNA, the CDR3 is TGCGCCAGCAGCTTGGAGACAGGGGGCTACGAGCAGTACTTC.

The CDR3 coding sequence is TGTGCCTGGAGTGTGGGACAGGGATTTCATAGCTACACCTTC. Its protein is CAWSVGQGFHSYTF. This rearrangement joins TRBV30 to TRBJ1-2; 9 bases are a match to TRBD1. The CDR3 covers 14 residues. Trimming removed 0 bases from V and 9 bases from J; junction bases left unmatched: 8. Germline assignment: CDR1 GTSNPN and CDR2 SVGIG (reference sequence).

There are a few counts of this clonotype. The chain has TRBV12-3 or TRBV12-4 and TRBJ2-4, with D possibly TRBD2 on 6 matching bases. The CDR3 sequence is 14 residues long. The ends were cut back, 2 bases at V and 5 bases at J, with 10 bases in the middle. The CDR3 reads CASSLSSGQNIQYF. The CDR3 coding sequence is TGTGCCAGCAGTTTAAGTAGCGGCCAAAACATTCAGTACTTC.

In this sample, this clonotype turned up many times. The J gene is TRBJ2-5, the V gene TRBV6-1, with D perhaps matching TRBD2 (5 bases). Trimming left V 3 bases short and J 5 bases short, with 13 bases between. Germline-derived CDR1 and CDR2 are MNHNS and SASEGT. The CDR3 length is 14 residues. CDR3 residues: CASSERVLGETQYF. The CDR3 bases are TGTGCCAGCAGTGAGAGGGTCCTCGGTGAGACCCAGTACTTC.

This clonotype was picked up many times. This rearrangement joins TRBV12-3 or TRBV12-4 to TRBJ2-5; D is ambiguous. The V gene lost 4 bases and the J gene lost 4 bases, with 10 bases spanning the gap. The CDR3 has 13 amino acids. CDR3 in DNA: TGTGCCAGCAGTTACCGAAGAAGAGAGACCCAGTACTTC. Translated, it gives CASSYRRRETQYF.

CDR3 DNA sequence: TGTGCCAGTAAACCTCGGGGGGAAGCCTACGAGCAGTACTTC. It codes for CASKPRGEAYEQYF. This rearrangement joins TRBV2 to TRBJ2-7; TRBD2 aligns across 7 bases. CDR3 length: 14 residues. The V gene's germline CDR1 is SNHLY and CDR2 FYNNEI. V shed 9 bases and J 2 bases; nucleotides not matched to a gene: 10. Together with reference TRBV2 and TRBJ2-7, the CDR3 gives the full variable domain: EPEVTQTPSHQVTQMGQEVILRCVPISNHLYFYWYRQILGQKVEFLVSFYNNEISEKSEIFDDQFSVERPDGSNFTLKIRSTKLEDSAMYFCASKPRGEAYEQYFGPGTRLTVT.

This clonotype showed up many times. J is TRBJ1-5 and V is TRBV2; D is perhaps TRBD1 (5 bases). Germline V gene data show CDR1 as SNHLY and CDR2 as FYNNEI. This CDR3 region has 15 residues. With 4 bases removed from V and 0 bases from J, the gap between germline ends came to 10 bases. The CDR3 loop is CASSAGGFSNQPQHF. CDR3 nucleotides: TGTGCCAGCAGTGCGGGGGGTTTTAGCAATCAGCCCCAGCATTTT.

This clonotype came up many times. The rearrangement uses TRBV10-1 and TRBJ2-7; TRBD1 agrees at 7 bases. This CDR3 spans 13 amino acids. Germline lookup yields CDR1 WNHNN and CDR2 SYGVQD (reference sequence). Trimming removed 9 bases from V and 5 bases from J; junction bases left unmatched: 10. CDR3 residues: CARPPGQAHEQYF. CDR3 DNA sequence: TGCGCCAGACCCCCTGGACAGGCCCACGAGCAGTACTTC.

V usage is TRBV10-2 and J usage is TRBJ2-1, with TRBD1 as a possible D gene (5 bases). V was shortened by 6 bases and J by 4 bases, with 10 bases between the two germline ends. CDR1 and CDR2 (germline): WSHSY, SAAADI. The length of the CDR3 is 13 residues. The CDR3 coding sequence is TGCGCCAGCAGGGGGCTGGAATACAATGAGCAGTTCTTC. Translating it yields CASRGLEYNEQFF.

This sequence joins TRBV29-1 and TRBJ2-2; D is possibly TRBD1 or TRBD2 (5 bases each). The germline gives CDR1 SQVTM, CDR2 ANQGSEA. Trimming left V 2 bases short and J 0 bases short, with 7 bases between. The CDR3 is 14 amino acids. The CDR3 region is CSVEQGANTGELFF. CDR3 nucleotide sequence: TGCAGCGTTGAACAGGGAGCGAACACCGGGGAGCTGTTTTTT.

This clonotype was counted many times. The chain employs TRBV6-1 and TRBJ1-5, with D perhaps TRBD1 (6 bases). V lost 8 bases, J lost 0 bases, and 11 bases lay in between. The CDR3 spans 14 residues. Germline V gives CDR1 MNHNS, CDR2 SASEGT. The CDR3 sequence: CASRRGYSNQPQHF. Written as DNA, the CDR3 is TGTGCCAGCCGGAGGGGGTATAGCAATCAGCCCCAGCATTTT.

This clonotype came up many times. This sequence joins TRBV20-1 and TRBJ1-4; TRBD1 aligns across 7 bases. V lost 4 bases and J lost 7; bases outside the gene matches: 6. This CDR3 contains 13 residues. CDR1 and CDR2 (germline): DFQATT, SNEGSKA (reference sequence). Written as DNA, the CDR3 is TGCAGTGCTATGACAGGGACCTTTGAAAAACTGTTTTTT. Translating gives CSAMTGTFEKLFF.

This clonotype was recorded many times. The chain carries TRBV29-1 and TRBJ1-1; D gene unclear. The V and J ends lost 5 bases and 2 bases respectively, with 12 bases between them. CDR1 and CDR2 (germline): SQVTM, ANQGSEA. This CDR3 has 13 amino acids. CDR3 nucleotides: TGCAGCGTTCCTAAGGGCCCTAACACTGAAGCTTTCTTT. Encoded protein: CSVPKGPNTEAFF.

Regarding this clonotype: This may be a read error: a much more frequent sequence differs by one nucleotide. The genes are TRBV5-6 and TRBJ1-2; 7 positions agree with TRBD1. The germline gives CDR1 SGHDT, CDR2 YYEEEE. The CDR3 consists of 14 residues. As DNA, the CDR3 is TGTGCCACCAGCTCGGGACAGAATAACTATGGCTACACCTTC. Its translation: CATSSGQNNYGYTF. Looking up the rest from reference TRBV5-6 and TRBJ1-2 gives the full variable domain: DAGVTQSPTHLIKTRGQQVTLRCSPKSGHDTVSWYQQALGQGPQFIFQYYEEEERQRGNFPDRFSGHQFPNYSSELNVNALLLGDSALYLCATSSGQNNYGYTFGSGTRLTVV.

Notes on this clonotype: As the CDR3 is not closed by the conserved phenylalanine or tryptophan, this likely results from a read error. V and J are TRBV7-2 and TRBJ2-7; D gene uncertain. Germline V CDR1 and CDR2: SGHTA, FQGNSA. This CDR3 has 12 amino acids. The V gene lost 1 base and the J gene lost 4 bases, with 5 bases spanning the gap. The CDR3 nucleotides are TGTGCCAGCAGCTTAGTGGGGTACGAGCAGTACCTC. Translated, it gives CASSLVGYEQYL.

CDR3 sequence reads: CACLGSPYNSPLHF. The CDR3 DNA is TGTGCCTGCCTCGGTAGCCCCTATAATTCACCCCTCCACTTT. This chain joins TRBV10-3 and TRBJ1-6; D call uncertain. The CDR3 has 14 amino acids. Trimming left V 11 bases short and J 2 bases short, with 13 bases between. Looked up from germline, CDR1 is ENHRY and CDR2 is SYGVKD.

A remark on this clonotype: A much larger clone lies a single base off, so this may be a read error. The V and J genes are TRBV11-1 and TRBJ2-1; TRBD1 matches at 9 bases. From germline, CDR1 is SGHAT and CDR2 FQDESV (reference sequence). The CDR3 runs 16 residues. The CDR3 DNA reads TGTGCCAGCAGCACCCGGGACAGGGTGGTTTACAATGAGCAGTCCTTC. Translating gives CASSTRDRVVYNEQSF.